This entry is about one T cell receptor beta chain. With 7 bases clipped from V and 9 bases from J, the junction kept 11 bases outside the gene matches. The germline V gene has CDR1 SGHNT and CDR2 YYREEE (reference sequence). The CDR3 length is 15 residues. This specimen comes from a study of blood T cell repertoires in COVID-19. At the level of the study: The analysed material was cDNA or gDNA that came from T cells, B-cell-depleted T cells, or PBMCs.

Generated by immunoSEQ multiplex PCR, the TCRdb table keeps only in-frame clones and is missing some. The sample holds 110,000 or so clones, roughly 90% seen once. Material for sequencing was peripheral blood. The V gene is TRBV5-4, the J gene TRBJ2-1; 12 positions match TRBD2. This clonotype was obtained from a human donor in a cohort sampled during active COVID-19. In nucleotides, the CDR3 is TGTGCCAGCTCCGAAGGGACTAGCGGGTCAATTGAGCAGTTCTTC. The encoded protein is CASSEGTSGSIEQFF.